This is a list of T cell receptor beta chains from one sample in a study of tumor-infiltrating lymphocytes in primary liver carcinoma. TCRdb passed the multiplex PCR reads through MiXCR, listing each CDR3 protein once. The table shows approximately 190,000 distinct CDR3 sequences, with 70% to 90% occurring only once. Sequenced input: tumor tissue from primary liver carcinoma. The receptors shown here come from a man aged 35 to 55 with primary liver carcinoma and hepatitis B virus infection. Both conserved end residues are part of each CDR3. The D gene is left open where the match is weak. Clone size is stated in some rows and not others, as once, few, many or a class when expanded.

many | TRBJ2-7 | TRBV4-1 | . | 15 | TGCGCCAGCAGCCCCTTAGGAGGGAAGGGTTACGAGCAGTACTTC | CASSPLGGKGYEQYF
few | TRBJ2-3 | TRBV6-6 | . | 16 | TGTGCCACCCGACTAGGGGGAAGTCCCCGCACAGATACGCAGTATTTT | CATRLGGSPRTDTQYF
few | TRBJ2-3 | TRBV12-5 | . | 14 | TGTACTAGTGCGGTCACAACTAGCACAGATACGCAGTGTTTT | CTSAVTTSTDTQCF
once | TRBJ1-1 | TRBV12-3/TRBV12-4 | . | 14 | TGTGCCAGCAGCTCTTCCGATGCAATCACTGAAGCTTTCTTT | CASSSSDAITEAFF
. | TRBJ2-2 | TRBV29-1 | . | 12 | TGCAACATTGCGCCGAACACCGGGGAGCTGTTTTTT | CNIAPNTGELFF
. | TRBJ1-5 | TRBV6-2/TRBV6-3 | . | 13 | TGTGCCAGCAGTTACGGGGCCGAGCAGCCCCAGCATTTC | CASSYGAEQPQHF
. | TRBJ2-1 | TRBV4-1 | TRBD1 | 16 | TGCGCCAGCAGCCAAGATTATGGACAGGAATACAATAAGCAGTTTTTC | CASSQDYGQEYNKQFF
. | TRBJ2-3 | TRBV29-1 | TRBD2 | 16 | TGCAGCGTTGACGGGACTAGCGGGGTCGGAACATATACGCAATATTTT | CSVDGTSGVGTYTQYF
. | TRBJ1-5 | TRBV5-6 | . | 14 | TGTGCCAGCAGCTTGGCAGGGATAGGTCTGCCCCAGCATTTT | CASSLAGIGLPQHF
. | TRBJ1-5 | TRBV5-6 | . | 15 | TGTTCCAGCAGTTCTACTTGGGGGGGCGGTCAGCCCCAGCATTTT | CSSSSTWGGGQPQHF
. | TRBJ2-7 | TRBV6-2/TRBV6-3 | . | 13 | TGTGCCATCAGTTTGTACGCTACCTACGACCTGTACTTC | CAISLYATYDLYF
. | TRBJ2-7 | TRBV30 | . | 14 | TGTGCCTGGAGTAATACCGGGACATGGGACAAGCTGTACTTC | CAWSNTGTWDKLYF
. | TRBJ2-2 | TRBV4-1 | . | 16 | TGCGCCAGAAGCCAAGATGGGGGGAGATGGAGCGGGGAGCTGTTTTTT | CARSQDGGRWSGELFF
. | TRBJ2-1 | TRBV5-5 | TRBD1 | 15 | TGTGCCAACAGCTTTAACGGGGACAGGGCCAATGAGCAGCTCTTC | CANSFNGDRANEQLF
once | TRBJ2-5 | TRBV29-1 | . | 13 | TGCACAGGCCAGGTGGCGGATTCCAAGACCCAGTACTTC | CTGQVADSKTQYF
. | TRBJ1-4 | TRBV6-6 | . | 17 | TGTGCCAGCAGTTACTCAACAAGTCACAGAACTAATGAAAAACTGTTTTTT | CASSYSTSHRTNEKLFF
. | TRBJ2-3 | TRBV20-1 | . | 13 | TGCAGTGCTAGGGCGGGATCCGCAGATACGCAGTATTTT | CSARAGSADTQYF
. | TRBJ2-4 | TRBV6-6 | TRBD1 | 15 | TGTAGCATCAGACCAGGACAGGATGCTAGGAACATTCAGTACTTC | CSIRPGQDARNIQYF
many | TRBJ2-7 | TRBV4-1 | . | 16 | TGCGCCAGCAGCCAAGATTGGGGACAAGCAACCTACGAGCAGTACTTC | CASSQDWGQATYEQYF
. | TRBJ2-5 | TRBV29-1 | TRBD1 | 15 | TGCAACGTTGAAACGGACAGGGGGCGAGCAGAGGCCCAGTATTTC | CNVETDRGRAEAQYF
. | TRBJ1-4 | TRBV11-2 | TRBD1 | 14 | TGTGCCAGCAGCCTCGGACAGGGGGCGCAAAAACTGCTTTTT | CASSLGQGAQKLLF
many | TRBJ1-5 | TRBV28 | . | 13 | TGTGCCAGCAGTTTAGGGGGAGTAAAGCCCCAGCATTTT | CASSLGGVKPQHF
. | TRBJ2-5 | TRBV11-1 | TRBD2 | 15 | TGTGCCAGCGCCCTCACGGGACTAACGGGAGAGACCCAGTACTTT | CASALTGLTGETQYF
many | TRBJ2-5 | TRBV6-2/TRBV6-3 | TRBD2 | 15 | TGTGCCAGCAGTTACTCGACTAGCGGGAGTGAGACCCAGTACTTC | CASSYSTSGSETQYF
. | TRBJ1-1 | TRBV29-1 | . | 14 | TGCAGCGTCGTCAGATGGGGGGTTAACACTGAAGCTTTCTTC | CSVVRWGVNTEAFF